This entry lists 31 T cell receptor beta chains sequenced from one sample in a study of CD8 T cells in Susac syndrome. RNA in amounts of about 0.5 to 1 ug was reverse transcribed with random hexamers. TCRdb passed the immunoSEQ multiplex PCR reads through MiXCR, listing each CDR3 protein once. The sample includes some 120,000 distinct CDR3 sequences, 80% to 95% of them seen just once. The source material was CD8+ T cells from PBMCs. The receptor source for this set is a human donor in good health.

This clonotype has a single count. The chain couples TRBV27 to TRBJ1-5; no firm D call. Trimming shortened V by 2 bases and J by 8 bases, and 10 bases separated the two germline ends. Germline V gene data show CDR1 as MNHEY and CDR2 as SMNVEV (reference sequence). CDR3 size: 13 residues. In nucleotides, the CDR3 is TGTGCCAGCAGTTTAAGAAGTCTCGAGCCCCAGCATTTT. Its translation is CASSLRSLEPQHF.

This chain links TRBV23-1 with TRBJ2-7; D call uncertain. TRBV23-1 falls under the ORF class, with uncertain function. This CDR3 contains 13 residues. The ends were cut back, 2 bases at V and 2 bases at J, with 7 bases in the middle. The CDR3 loop is CASSQPVTYEQYF. CDR3 coding DNA: TGCGCCAGCAGTCAACCAGTCACCTACGAGCAGTACTTC.

This sequence joins TRBV7-9 and TRBJ2-7; D is tentatively TRBD1 or TRBD2 (6 bases each). This CDR3 has 15 amino acids. The V gene's germline CDR1 is SEHNR and CDR2 FQNEAQ (reference sequence). Between the trimmed V and J ends, which lost 5 bases and 3 bases, there was a span of 17 bases. CDR3 bases: TGTGCCAGCAGCCTCGGCGCACAGGGACTCTACGAGCAGTACTTC. It translates to CASSLGAQGLYEQYF.

J is TRBJ2-2 and V is TRBV9; a weak D match, TRBD2 (5 bases). Trimming took 0 bases from V and 1 from J, leaving 13 bases between them. The CDR3 extends over 17 amino acids. CDR1 is SGDLS, CDR2 YYNGEE, per germline. Here the CDR3 DNA reads TGTGCCAGCAGCGTAGCGCCGGAAGGACTGAACACCGGGGAGCTGTTTTTT. It specifies CASSVAPEGLNTGELFF.

The chain joins TRBV29-1 to TRBJ2-7; perhaps TRBD1 as D (5 bases). The ends were cut back, 4 bases at V and 0 bases at J, with 13 bases in the middle. The CDR3 totals 14 residues. CDR1 and CDR2 from the germline V gene are SQVTM and ANQGSEA. This CDR3 reads CSVVPGLTSYEQYF. CDR3 nucleotide sequence: TGCAGCGTTGTACCAGGGCTGACCTCCTACGAGCAGTACTTC.

The rearrangement links TRBV7-9 to TRBJ2-7; D gene ambiguous. Between the trimmed V and J ends, which lost 3 bases and 3 bases, there was a span of 6 bases. CDR1 is SEHNR, CDR2 FQNEAQ, per germline (reference sequence). CDR3 size: 12 residues. The CDR3 is CASSFPDYEQYF. In DNA, the CDR3 is TGTGCCAGCAGCTTCCCAGACTACGAGCAGTACTTC.

The rearrangement links TRBV29-1 to TRBJ2-3; a possible D gene is TRBD2 (6 bases). The CDR3 has 18 residues. The V end was cut by 5 bases, the J end by 0 bases, with 24 bases between. Per germline, CDR1 SQVTM and CDR2 ANQGSEA. The CDR3 DNA follows: TGCAGCGTTCTTCGCACGAGGCGGGGACGGTTCAGCACAGATACGCAGTATTTT. The encoded protein is CSVLRTRRGRFSTDTQYF.

This chain uses TRBV12-3 or TRBV12-4 with TRBJ2-7; 8 bases align to TRBD2. The CDR3 is 17 residues long. V shed 6 bases, J shed 0 bases, and the junction held 13 bases outside the gene matches. The CDR3 is CASSLGAGGRISYEQYF. CDR3 coding DNA: TGTGCCAGCAGCCTAGGGGCGGGGGGCCGCATCTCCTACGAGCAGTACTTC.

This chain joins TRBV20-1 and TRBJ2-1, with 7 nucleotides matching TRBD1. Per the germline V gene, CDR1 is DFQATT and CDR2 is SNEGSKA (reference sequence). The ends lost 6 bases at V and 9 bases at J; junction bases unmatched: 11. This CDR3 is built from 13 residues. The CDR3 region is CSAITGALGEQFF. The CDR3 nucleotides read TGCAGTGCGATTACAGGGGCTCTCGGTGAGCAGTTCTTC.

The chain links TRBV14 to TRBJ2-1; D not resolved. The CDR3 is 12 residues long. Trimming removed 4 bases at V and 6 bases at J, with 7 bases between. Germline values: CDR1 SGHDN, CDR2 FVKESK. The CDR3 is CASSRGSNEQFF. DNA for the CDR3: TGTGCCAGCAGCCGGGGAAGCAATGAGCAGTTCTTC.

The genes are TRBV5-1 and TRBJ2-3; TRBD2 agrees at 14 bases. Losses at the gene ends were 4 bases for V and 4 bases for J; bases not matched to a gene: 2. The CDR3 is 15 amino acids. CDR1 is SGHRS and CDR2 is YFSETQ in the germline V gene. The DNA of the CDR3 is TGCGCCAGCAGCGTGACTAGCGGGAGGGCAGATACGCAGTATTTT. It yields the protein CASSVTSGRADTQYF.

The chain recombines TRBV5-4 with TRBJ2-6; 11 bases fit TRBD1. The length of the CDR3 is 18 residues. Germline CDR1 SGHNT, CDR2 YYREEE (reference sequence). V was pared by 1 base and J by 1 base, with 4 bases of the junction left unmatched. CDR3 loop: CASSLLGQGASGANVLTF. As DNA, the CDR3 is TGTGCCAGCAGCTTGCTTGGACAGGGGGCTTCTGGGGCCAACGTCCTGACTTTC.

This rearrangement joins TRBV6-5 to TRBJ1-5, with 10 bases matching TRBD1. V was pared by 5 bases and J by 5 bases, with 6 bases of the junction left unmatched. The germline CDR1 and CDR2 sequences are MNHEY and SVGAGI. This CDR3 has 15 amino acids. The CDR3 bases are TGTGCCAGCAGTCACGACAGGGGGCGCGATCAGCCCCAGCATTTT. Translated: CASSHDRGRDQPQHF.

This clonotype was detected only once. V and J are TRBV29-1 and TRBJ2-7; 8 bases match TRBD1. The ends lost 6 bases at V and 4 bases at J; junction bases unmatched: 8. The CDR3 runs to 13 residues. Looked up from germline, CDR1 is SQVTM and CDR2 is ANQGSEA. CDR3 in amino acids: CSVVSGTGYEQYF. The CDR3 nucleotides are TGCAGCGTGGTGTCCGGGACAGGATACGAGCAGTACTTC.

V gene TRBV7-7 combines with J gene TRBJ2-5; 9 bases are shared with TRBD1. Looked up from germline, CDR1 is SSHAT and CDR2 is FNYEAQ (reference sequence). With V trimmed by 2 bases and J by 2 bases, 6 bases remained unmatched. The CDR3 is made up of 16 amino acids. The CDR3 reads CASSLLMGQGQETQYF. CDR3 DNA sequence: TGTGCCAGCAGCTTATTAATGGGACAGGGACAAGAGACCCAGTACTTC.

This clonotype was picked up a small number of times. The CDR3 DNA reads as TGTGCCAGCAGCTTAGTCGTAGGACTAGCCAAAAACATTCAGTACTTC. Protein: CASSLVVGLAKNIQYF. This chain joins TRBV7-9 and TRBJ2-4; D is perhaps TRBD2 (5 bases). Trimming removed 1 base from V and 0 bases from J, with 10 bases in between. Looked up from germline, CDR1 is SEHNR and CDR2 is FQNEAQ (reference sequence). The CDR3 totals 16 residues.

The chain uses TRBV6-2 or TRBV6-3 and TRBJ1-1, with D perhaps TRBD1 (5 bases). The ends were cut back, 4 bases at V and 4 bases at J, with 16 bases in the middle. The CDR3 is 15 residues long. Germline CDR1 MNHEY, CDR2 SVGEGT. CDR3 in amino acids: CASSFRVSGGTEAFF. The CDR3 nucleotides are TGTGCCAGCAGTTTCAGGGTTTCGGGTGGCACTGAAGCTTTCTTT.

V gene TRBV12-3 or TRBV12-4 combines with J gene TRBJ2-4; possible D gene TRBD2, 5 bases. Trimming shortened V by 1 base and J by 6 bases, and 13 bases separated the two germline ends. The CDR3 has 15 amino acids. The CDR3 DNA is TGTGCCAGCAGTTTAGGGGCGGAGGTCAGAAACATTCAGTACTTC. Residues: CASSLGAEVRNIQYF.

The chain links TRBV29-1 to TRBJ1-5, with 7 bases identical to TRBD1. Trimming removed 4 bases from V and 5 bases from J; junction bases left unmatched: 5. Germline CDR1 reads SQVTM; CDR2 reads ANQGSEA. This CDR3 region has 13 residues. The CDR3 nucleotides read TGCAGCGTTGTGCAGGGGGTCGATCAGCCCCAGCATTTT. Its protein product is CSVVQGVDQPQHF. Complete variable domain (other parts from reference TRBV29-1 and TRBJ1-5): SAVISQKPSRDICQRGTSLTIQCQVDSQVTMMFWYRQQPGQSLTLIATANQGSEATYESGFVIDKFPISRPNLTFSTLTVSNMSPEDSSIYLCSVVQGVDQPQHFGDGTRLSIL.

The chain employs TRBV29-1 and TRBJ1-1; D is unresolved. V lost 2 bases and J 7 bases, leaving 11 bases between the germline ends. CDR1 and CDR2 (germline): SQVTM, ANQGSEA. This CDR3 is 12 amino acids long. CDR3 DNA sequence: TGCAGCGTTGAATTGAATCAGAGTGAAGCTTTCTTT. Its protein is CSVELNQSEAFF.

V gene TRBV20-1 combines with J gene TRBJ2-5, with TRBD2 matching 10 bases. CDR1 is DFQATT and CDR2 is SNEGSKA in the germline V gene (reference sequence). The CDR3 loop spans 15 amino acids. Trimming at V came to 3 bases and at J to 5 bases, leaving 9 bases not matched to a gene. Here the CDR3 DNA reads TGCAGTGCTAGCGGGCTAGCGGGAGTTGGGGAGACCCAGTACTTC. It is translated as CSASGLAGVGETQYF.

The chain couples TRBV29-1 to TRBJ2-3; D ambiguous. The CDR3 spans 10 residues. From germline, CDR1 is SQVTM and CDR2 ANQGSEA. Trimming removed 4 bases from V and 6 bases from J, with 5 bases in between. CDR3 sequence (DNA): TGCAGCGTTGTAGACGATACGCAGTATTTT. Translated, it gives CSVVDDTQYF.

This clonotype was found a few times. The V gene is TRBV15, the J gene TRBJ2-1; TRBD2 agrees at 9 bases. The V gene end was trimmed by 1 base and the J gene end by 5 bases; junction bases not matched to a gene: 6. CDR3 length equals 16 residues. Germline CDR1 and CDR2: LNHNV and YYDKDF (reference sequence). The CDR3 here is CATSRVSGRNDNEQFF. DNA of the CDR3: TGTGCCACCAGCAGAGTAAGCGGGAGGAATGACAATGAGCAGTTCTTC.

This clonotype was detected once. The chain carries TRBV20-1 and TRBJ1-1; 8 nucleotides agree with TRBD1. Trimming removed 6 bases from V and 2 bases from J; junction bases left unmatched: 8. CDR1 and CDR2 (germline): DFQATT, SNEGSKA (reference sequence). The length of the CDR3 is 14 residues. CDR3 bases: TGCAGTGCGAGAAAGACAGGGGTCAACACTGAAGCTTTCTTT. This encodes CSARKTGVNTEAFF.

The V call is TRBV12-1, the J call TRBJ2-7; TRBD1, the table's D call, was not compared with the DNA. TRBV12-1 is marked as a pseudogene. The CDR3 totals 18 residues. The chain's CDR3 is CASSSRPGQGAGAYEQYF. CDR3 nucleotide sequence: TGTGCCAGCAGCTCACGGCCGGGACAGGGGGCGGGGGCCTACGAGCAGTACTTC.

This clonotype was picked up a small number of times. V is TRBV7-2 and J is TRBJ2-1, with D possibly matching TRBD2 (6 bases). CDR1 and CDR2 from the germline V gene are SGHTA and FQGNSA. This CDR3 region has 18 residues. V shed 1 base and J shed 9 bases, with 25 bases lying between them. CDR3 coding DNA: TGTGCCAGCAGCTTAGAGGCGTCTTCTTTTAGGGGAGGTGGTGAGCAGTTCTTC. This codes for CASSLEASSFRGGGEQFF.

The rearrangement uses TRBV20-1 and TRBJ2-2; 13 bases are shared with TRBD2. V lost 6 bases to trimming and J lost 4 bases; unmatched junction nucleotides: 5. CDR1 and CDR2 from the germline V gene are DFQATT and SNEGSKA (reference sequence). The CDR3 is 15 residues long. Here the CDR3 reads CSATRLAGGTGELFF. CDR3 coding DNA: TGCAGTGCCACCCGACTAGCGGGAGGCACCGGGGAGCTGTTTTTT.

This chain connects TRBV7-2 to TRBJ2-1; unclear D gene. Germline V gives CDR1 SGHTA, CDR2 FQGNSA. This CDR3 spans 14 amino acids. Trimming took 3 bases from V and 5 from J, leaving 11 bases between them. CDR3 coding DNA: TGTGCCAGCAGCTTGGTCCACAGAGACAATGAGCAGTTCTTC. Translating it yields CASSLVHRDNEQFF. Full variable domain (outside the CDR3, taken from reference TRBV7-2 and TRBJ2-1): GAGVSQSPSNKVTEKGKDVELRCDPISGHTALYWYRQSLGQGLEFLIYFQGNSAPDKSGLPSDRFSAERTGGSVSTLTIQRTQQEDSAVYLCASSLVHRDNEQFFGPGTRLTVL.

V usage is TRBV5-6 and J usage is TRBJ2-1; 8 bases fit TRBD1. CDR3 length: 14 amino acids. V trimming: 3 bases; J trimming: 10 bases; junction bases outside the gene matches: 9. Per the germline V gene, CDR1 is SGHDT and CDR2 is YYEEEE. CDR3 amino acids: CASSSGQGRPEQFF. The CDR3 region has the DNA TGTGCCAGCAGCTCAGGACAGGGTAGGCCGGAGCAGTTCTTC.

V and J are TRBV6-6 and TRBJ2-1; 7 nucleotides align to TRBD2. Germline V CDR1 and CDR2: MNHNY, SVGAGI (reference sequence). With V trimmed by 2 bases and J by 6 bases, 4 bases remained unmatched. The CDR3 extends over 14 amino acids. The CDR3 DNA reads TGTGCCAGCAGTTACCGACCTAGCGGCAATGAGCAGTTCTTC. It specifies CASSYRPSGNEQFF.

This chain links TRBV9 with TRBJ2-7; D is possibly TRBD2 (5 bases). The germline CDR1 and CDR2 sequences are SGDLS and YYNGEE. This CDR3 region has 15 residues. Trimming pared 4 bases from V and 0 bases from J, leaving 14 bases between. Written as DNA, the CDR3 is TGTGCCAGCAGCCACCGGACGGGGAGCTCCTACGAGCAGTACTTC. Amino acid sequence: CASSHRTGSSYEQYF.